The entry that follows covers one TCR beta chain sequence. The antigen is unknown. Extracted from the samples, RNA was reverse transcribed into cDNA to serve as the sequencing template. Sequenced by immunoSEQ multiplex PCR; TCRdb stores in-frame clones only, minus some. Of some 190,000 clones listed, over 55% are singletons. Germline V gene sequence: CDR1 GTSNPN, CDR2 SVGIG (reference sequence). The CDR3 sequence is 11 residues long. V lost 6 bases and J 8 bases, leaving 13 bases between the germline ends. The data are from a study of CD8+ T cells in alopecia areata. Study-wide findings and caveats: While patients received tofacitinib, many expanded lesional clones remained present in scalp and blood.

Treatment denoted: oral pan-JAK inhibitor, 5-10 mg twice daily. This sequence joins TRBV30 and TRBJ1-2; tentatively, D is TRBD1 (5 bases). This receptor was taken from a human donor with alopecia areata. The source material was CD4+ T cells sorted from blood, sampled at week 24, from a patient treated with tofacitinib. CDR3 bases: TGTGCCTGCCGGGGGGGTTTGGGCTACACCTTC. Translation gives CACRGGLGYTF. The whole variable domain, filled in from reference TRBV30 and TRBJ1-2, reads SQTIHQWPATLVQPVGSPLSLECTVEGTSNPNLYWYRQAAGRGLQLLFYSVGIGQISSEVPQNLSASRPQDRQFILSSKKLLLSDSGFYLCACRGGLGYTFGSGTRLTVV.